This T cell receptor beta chain was recovered during a study of blood T cell repertoires in COVID-19. Trimming removed 3 bases from V and 2 bases from J, with 11 bases in between. Germline loops: CDR1 SGHTA, CDR2 FQGNSA. The CDR3 covers 14 residues. Enrollment of patients from Seattle took place during active infection, with longitudinal follow-up. Assay used: immunoSEQ multiplex PCR; TCRdb lists only in-frame clones, some missing. The sample records 450,000 or so clones, roughly 90% being singletons. This TCR was sampled from a man between 18 and 29 years old with COVID-19, enrolled during active disease. The chain uses TRBV7-2 and TRBJ2-7, with D perhaps matching TRBD2 (6 bases). Material for sequencing was peripheral blood. CDR3 DNA: TGTGCCAGCAGCTTTCGGGACTTTACCTACGAGCAGTACTTC. It encodes CASSFRDFTYEQYF.